The entry below describes one TCR beta chain. This record belongs to a study of blood T cell repertoires in COVID-19. Study-wide background: Specimens from acute and convalescent COVID-19 originated in the United States, Italy and Spain. T cells, B-cell-depleted T cells, or PBMCs provided the cDNA or gDNA that served as material.

In the authors' methods: Amplification of reference gene primers was used by the study to estimate nucleated cell counts. The data were produced by immunoSEQ multiplex PCR, yet TCRdb's version contains in-frame clones alone and is incomplete. That table furnishes V, J and clone size, whereas the DNA furnished D and trimming. The table records under 250,000 clones, 84% of them present only once. The V and J ends lost 0 bases and 0 bases respectively, with 12 bases between them. Germline loops: CDR1 LGHDT, CDR2 YNNKEL (reference sequence). This CDR3 region has 17 residues. The V call is TRBV3-1 (or the pseudogene TRBV3-2), the J call TRBJ1-5, with unresolved D. The sequencing sample was made of peripheral blood. This receptor was obtained from a woman aged 45 to 65 with active or convalescent COVID-19. The CDR3 DNA reads as TGTGCCAGCAGCCAAGATGTGCGGAACTATAGCAATCAGCCCCAGCATTTT. Its translation is CASSQDVRNYSNQPQHF.